A selection of T cell receptor beta chains follows, all from one sample in a study of blood T cell repertoires in COVID-19. Profiling relied on immunoSEQ multiplex PCR, and the TCRdb table lists in-frame clones only, not all of them. The sample holds around 72,000 clones, 91% seen once. Sequencing was performed on peripheral blood. These receptors came from a human donor with active COVID-19. The donor label of this sample is uncertain. CDR3s include the opening cysteine and the closing phenylalanine or tryptophan. The D gene is left open where the match is weak. Where a row states a size, it is once, few, many or the class of an expanded clone; other rows omit it.

TRBD1,TRBV19,.,TRBJ2-7,TGTGCCAGTAGCCGGGACAGGGTCTACGAGCAGTACTTC,CASSRDRVYEQYF
TRBD1,TRBV3-1/TRBV3-2,.,TRBJ1-4,TGTGCCAGCAGCCAGGAACAGGGGATGGGTGAAAAACTGTTTTTT,CASSQEQGMGEKLFF
.,TRBV4-1,few,TRBJ1-1,TGCGCCAGCAGCCAAGGAGGGCGGGGTGCGACTGAAGCTTTCTTT,CASSQGGRGATEAFF
.,TRBV3-1/TRBV3-2,.,TRBJ1-2,TGTGCCAGCAGCCCTGCGAGGCGGAACTATGGCTACACCTTC,CASSPARRNYGYTF
TRBD2,TRBV30,.,TRBJ2-7,TGTGCCACCGAGGGGCGTCGGCGGGAGGGCTCCTACGAGCAGTACTTC,CATEGRRREGSYEQYF
.,TRBV7-8,.,TRBJ2-2,TGTGCCAGCAGCCTCTCGGCCGGGGAGCTGTTTTTT,CASSLSAGELFF
.,TRBV6-5,.,TRBJ2-5,TGTGCCAGCAGTACCACCCGGGCAGGAGGGGAGACCCAGTACTTC,CASSTTRAGGETQYF
.,TRBV21-1,.,TRBJ2-5,TGTGCCAGCAGCACCTACGTGGGGCGGCCCCACCAAGAGACCCAGTACTTC,CASSTYVGRPHQETQYF
.,TRBV2,.,TRBJ2-7,TGTGCCAGCAGAAAAAGTAGTAGCTCCTACGAGCAGTACTTC,CASRKSSSSYEQYF
.,TRBV4-3,.,TRBJ1-2,TGCGCCAGCAGCCAAGATGGGACACCCAACTATGGCTACACCTTC,CASSQDGTPNYGYTF
TRBD1,TRBV6-5,.,TRBJ1-1,TGTGCCAGCAGGGACAGGGGGGACACTGAAGCTTTCTTT,CASRDRGDTEAFF
TRBD1,TRBV5-4,.,TRBJ2-7,TGTGCCAGCAGCTCCCAAGCCGGGACAGGGGAACGCGAGCAGTACTTC,CASSSQAGTGEREQYF
TRBD2,TRBV5-1,few,TRBJ2-7,TGCGCCAGCAGCTTGTTGGGACTAGCGGTCGAAGAGCAGTACTTC,CASSLLGLAVEEQYF
.,TRBV12-1,few,TRBJ2-7,TGTGCCAGCAGCCCCGGCAGCGGGAGGTTAAACGAGCAGTACTTC,CASSPGSGRLNEQYF
.,TRBV18,.,TRBJ2-1,TGTGCCAGCTCACCAACCCCGGGACAAAGCTACAATGAGCAGTTCTTC,CASSPTPGQSYNEQFF
TRBD2,TRBV5-1,.,TRBJ2-2,TGCGCCAGCAGCTCCGGTGGGGGGGGAACCGGGGAGCTGTTTTTT,CASSSGGGGTGELFF
TRBD2,TRBV11-2,.,TRBJ2-7,TGTGCCAGCAGCTTAGATAGGGGAGGGGTCGAGCAGTACTTC,CASSLDRGGVEQYF
.,TRBV28,once,TRBJ1-2,TGTGCCAGCAGTGTCGACACAGGGAGCGGCTACACCTTC,CASSVDTGSGYTF
.,TRBV12-2,large,TRBJ2-7,TGTGCAAGTCGCCCCGACAGGGAAAAGTCCTACGAGCAGTACTTC,CASRPDREKSYEQYF
TRBD1,TRBV28,once,TRBJ1-5,TGTGCCAGCGGACAGGGAGTGGAGCCCCAGCATTTT,CASGQGVEPQHF
.,TRBV7-9,.,TRBJ2-1,TGTGCCAGCAGCCTAAACCCGGAGGACTACAATGAGCAGTTCTTC,CASSLNPEDYNEQFF
.,TRBV27,once,TRBJ1-3,TGTGCCAGCAAAAGGGTCCCGGGAGGGATGGCTGGAAACACCATATATTTT,CASKRVPGGMAGNTIYF
.,TRBV15,.,TRBJ1-5,TGTGCCACCAGCGGGTCCGGGACATATAGCAATCAGCCCCAGCATTTT,CATSGSGTYSNQPQHF
TRBD2,TRBV28,.,TRBJ2-1,TGTGCCAGCAGCGGTGGGACTAGAAATGTCCATGAGCAGTTCTTC,CASSGGTRNVHEQFF
TRBD1,TRBV4-2,.,TRBJ1-1,TGTGCCAGCAGCCAAGGGGACAGTAACACTGAAGCTTTCTTT,CASSQGDSNTEAFF
.,TRBV18,.,TRBJ1-1,TGTGCCAGCTCACCCAGGTCAGGGACAAAGACTGAAGCTTTCTTT,CASSPRSGTKTEAFF
TRBD2,TRBV27,.,TRBJ2-7,TGTGCCAGCAGACATGGGCTAGCGGGATCCTACGAGCAGTACTTC,CASRHGLAGSYEQYF
.,TRBV6-5,.,TRBJ1-5,TGTGCCAGCAAGCCCAGCAGGGTAAGCAATCAGCCCCAGCATTTT,CASKPSRVSNQPQHF
.,TRBV24-1,.,TRBJ2-1,TGTGCCACACGGGACGGGAGCTCCTACAATGAGCAGTTCTTC,CATRDGSSYNEQFF
.,TRBV9,.,TRBJ2-2,TGTGCCAGCAGCGTTGGCCAGCGGCAAAACACCGGGGAGCTGTTTTTT,CASSVGQRQNTGELFF
TRBD1,TRBV19,.,TRBJ1-6,TGTGCCAGTAGTAATGAGGGGGCAGAGTGGAATTCACCCCTCCACTTT,CASSNEGAEWNSPLHF
TRBD2,TRBV9,.,TRBJ2-3,TGTGCCAGCAGCGTGTTAGCGGGTGGCACAGATACGCAGTATTTT,CASSVLAGGTDTQYF
.,TRBV5-1,.,TRBJ2-2,TGCGCCAGCAGCTTCGGGTCGGCCGGGGAGCTGTTTTTT,CASSFGSAGELFF
.,TRBV9,.,TRBJ1-2,TGTGCCAGCAGCTCGGTTAGCAACCTTAACTATGGCTACACCTTC,CASSSVSNLNYGYTF
.,TRBV7-2,once,TRBJ2-7,TGTGCCAGCAGCTTACGAGAGACAGAAACCTACGAGCAGTACTTC,CASSLRETETYEQYF
.,TRBV28,.,TRBJ2-1,TGTGCCAGCAGTTATCTAGCAGTTAACAATGAGCAGTTCTTC,CASSYLAVNNEQFF
TRBD2,TRBV7-2,once,TRBJ2-7,TGTGCCAGCAGCTCAGGACTAGCGGCCACCTACGAGCAGTACTTC,CASSSGLAATYEQYF
.,TRBV5-5,once,TRBJ1-4,TGTGCCAGCAGCTTGGGACAGGATGAAAAACTGTTTTTT,CASSLGQDEKLFF
TRBD2,TRBV6-2/TRBV6-3,.,TRBJ2-1,TGTGCCAGCAGCTCCGGGACTAGTAAACAAGAGCAGTTCTTC,CASSSGTSKQEQFF
.,TRBV24-1,.,TRBJ2-7,TGTGCCACCAGTGAGTCCCGGGAGAACGAGCAGTACTTC,CATSESRENEQYF
.,TRBV28,.,TRBJ2-7,TGTGCCAGCAGTTTAGGAAATACAGGCGAGCAGTACTTC,CASSLGNTGEQYF
TRBD1,TRBV19,.,TRBJ2-7,TGTGCCAGTAGTATTTCTCCGGGACAGGGGATTCCCTACGAGCAGTACTTC,CASSISPGQGIPYEQYF
.,TRBV6-5,.,TRBJ1-2,TGTGCCAGCGCCGAACAGGGCACCTATGGCTACACCTTC,CASAEQGTYGYTF
TRBD2,TRBV7-9,.,TRBJ2-1,TGTGCCAGCAGCTTGCCCCTAGCGGAATCCTACAATGAGCAGTTCTTC,CASSLPLAESYNEQFF
.,TRBV3-1/TRBV3-2,.,TRBJ1-1,TGTGCCAGCAGCCAAGACGGCAGGGTGACTGAAGCTTTCTTT,CASSQDGRVTEAFF
TRBD2,TRBV5-8,.,TRBJ2-1,TGTGCCAGCAGCGCGGGGACTAGGGTTGAGCAGTTCTTC,CASSAGTRVEQFF
.,TRBV18,.,TRBJ2-7,TGTGCCAGCTCACAGGGAGTCCCCTACGAGCAGTACTTC,CASSQGVPYEQYF
.,TRBV5-6,.,TRBJ2-1,TGTGCCAGCAGCTTGCCCAGAGGGAGTAATGAGCAGTTCTTC,CASSLPRGSNEQFF
TRBD2,TRBV28,.,TRBJ2-7,TGTGCCAGCCTCCGGGGGGGGGCAACGTACGAGCAGTACTTC,CASLRGGATYEQYF